These 2 T cell receptor beta chains came from one sample sequenced in a study of PD-1 blockade in classical Hodgkin lymphoma. Generated by immunoSEQ multiplex PCR, the TCRdb table keeps only in-frame clones and is missing some. The table has about 23,000 clones, less than 85% seen once. Following autologous stem cell transplantation, relapse occurred in every patient, and exposure to brentuximab vedotin varied. The material sequenced was peripheral blood mononuclear cells (PBMCs), taken before the second cycle of nivolumab. All receptors come from a human donor with classical Hodgkin lymphoma.

The V call is TRBV5-1, the J call TRBJ2-6; either TRBD1 or TRBD2 may fit D (5 bases each). There are 18 residues in the CDR3. In germline, CDR1 is SGHRS, CDR2 YFSETQ. Trimming shortened V by 0 bases and J by 0 bases, and 13 bases separated the two germline ends. The CDR3 coding sequence is TGCGCCAGCAGCTTGGTGCAGGGACCTAGCTCTGGGGCCAACGTCCTGACTTTC. This encodes CASSLVQGPSSGANVLTF.

V usage is TRBV7-3 and J usage is TRBJ2-3, with D uncertain. V lost 6 bases to trimming and J lost 0 bases, with 7 bases between them. Per germline, CDR1 SGHTA and CDR2 FQGTGA. The CDR3 loop spans 13 amino acids. The chain's CDR3 is CASSYDSTDTQYF. As DNA, the CDR3 is TGTGCCAGCAGTTATGACAGCACAGATACGCAGTATTTT.